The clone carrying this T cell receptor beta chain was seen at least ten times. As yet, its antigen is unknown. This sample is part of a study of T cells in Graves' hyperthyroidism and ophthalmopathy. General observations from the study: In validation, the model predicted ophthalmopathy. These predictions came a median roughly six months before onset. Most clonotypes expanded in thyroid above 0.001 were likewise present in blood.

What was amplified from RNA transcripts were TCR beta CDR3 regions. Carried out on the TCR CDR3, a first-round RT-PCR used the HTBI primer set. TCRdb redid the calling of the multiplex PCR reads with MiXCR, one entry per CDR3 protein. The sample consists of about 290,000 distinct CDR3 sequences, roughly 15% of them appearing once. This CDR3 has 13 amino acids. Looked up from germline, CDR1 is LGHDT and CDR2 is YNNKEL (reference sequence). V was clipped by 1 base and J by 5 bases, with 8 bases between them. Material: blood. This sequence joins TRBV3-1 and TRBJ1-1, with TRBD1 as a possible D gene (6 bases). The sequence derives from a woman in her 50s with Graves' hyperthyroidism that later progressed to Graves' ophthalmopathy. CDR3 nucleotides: TGTGCCAGCAGCCAAGGGAGGGGGACTGAAGCTTTCTTT. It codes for CASSQGRGTEAFF.